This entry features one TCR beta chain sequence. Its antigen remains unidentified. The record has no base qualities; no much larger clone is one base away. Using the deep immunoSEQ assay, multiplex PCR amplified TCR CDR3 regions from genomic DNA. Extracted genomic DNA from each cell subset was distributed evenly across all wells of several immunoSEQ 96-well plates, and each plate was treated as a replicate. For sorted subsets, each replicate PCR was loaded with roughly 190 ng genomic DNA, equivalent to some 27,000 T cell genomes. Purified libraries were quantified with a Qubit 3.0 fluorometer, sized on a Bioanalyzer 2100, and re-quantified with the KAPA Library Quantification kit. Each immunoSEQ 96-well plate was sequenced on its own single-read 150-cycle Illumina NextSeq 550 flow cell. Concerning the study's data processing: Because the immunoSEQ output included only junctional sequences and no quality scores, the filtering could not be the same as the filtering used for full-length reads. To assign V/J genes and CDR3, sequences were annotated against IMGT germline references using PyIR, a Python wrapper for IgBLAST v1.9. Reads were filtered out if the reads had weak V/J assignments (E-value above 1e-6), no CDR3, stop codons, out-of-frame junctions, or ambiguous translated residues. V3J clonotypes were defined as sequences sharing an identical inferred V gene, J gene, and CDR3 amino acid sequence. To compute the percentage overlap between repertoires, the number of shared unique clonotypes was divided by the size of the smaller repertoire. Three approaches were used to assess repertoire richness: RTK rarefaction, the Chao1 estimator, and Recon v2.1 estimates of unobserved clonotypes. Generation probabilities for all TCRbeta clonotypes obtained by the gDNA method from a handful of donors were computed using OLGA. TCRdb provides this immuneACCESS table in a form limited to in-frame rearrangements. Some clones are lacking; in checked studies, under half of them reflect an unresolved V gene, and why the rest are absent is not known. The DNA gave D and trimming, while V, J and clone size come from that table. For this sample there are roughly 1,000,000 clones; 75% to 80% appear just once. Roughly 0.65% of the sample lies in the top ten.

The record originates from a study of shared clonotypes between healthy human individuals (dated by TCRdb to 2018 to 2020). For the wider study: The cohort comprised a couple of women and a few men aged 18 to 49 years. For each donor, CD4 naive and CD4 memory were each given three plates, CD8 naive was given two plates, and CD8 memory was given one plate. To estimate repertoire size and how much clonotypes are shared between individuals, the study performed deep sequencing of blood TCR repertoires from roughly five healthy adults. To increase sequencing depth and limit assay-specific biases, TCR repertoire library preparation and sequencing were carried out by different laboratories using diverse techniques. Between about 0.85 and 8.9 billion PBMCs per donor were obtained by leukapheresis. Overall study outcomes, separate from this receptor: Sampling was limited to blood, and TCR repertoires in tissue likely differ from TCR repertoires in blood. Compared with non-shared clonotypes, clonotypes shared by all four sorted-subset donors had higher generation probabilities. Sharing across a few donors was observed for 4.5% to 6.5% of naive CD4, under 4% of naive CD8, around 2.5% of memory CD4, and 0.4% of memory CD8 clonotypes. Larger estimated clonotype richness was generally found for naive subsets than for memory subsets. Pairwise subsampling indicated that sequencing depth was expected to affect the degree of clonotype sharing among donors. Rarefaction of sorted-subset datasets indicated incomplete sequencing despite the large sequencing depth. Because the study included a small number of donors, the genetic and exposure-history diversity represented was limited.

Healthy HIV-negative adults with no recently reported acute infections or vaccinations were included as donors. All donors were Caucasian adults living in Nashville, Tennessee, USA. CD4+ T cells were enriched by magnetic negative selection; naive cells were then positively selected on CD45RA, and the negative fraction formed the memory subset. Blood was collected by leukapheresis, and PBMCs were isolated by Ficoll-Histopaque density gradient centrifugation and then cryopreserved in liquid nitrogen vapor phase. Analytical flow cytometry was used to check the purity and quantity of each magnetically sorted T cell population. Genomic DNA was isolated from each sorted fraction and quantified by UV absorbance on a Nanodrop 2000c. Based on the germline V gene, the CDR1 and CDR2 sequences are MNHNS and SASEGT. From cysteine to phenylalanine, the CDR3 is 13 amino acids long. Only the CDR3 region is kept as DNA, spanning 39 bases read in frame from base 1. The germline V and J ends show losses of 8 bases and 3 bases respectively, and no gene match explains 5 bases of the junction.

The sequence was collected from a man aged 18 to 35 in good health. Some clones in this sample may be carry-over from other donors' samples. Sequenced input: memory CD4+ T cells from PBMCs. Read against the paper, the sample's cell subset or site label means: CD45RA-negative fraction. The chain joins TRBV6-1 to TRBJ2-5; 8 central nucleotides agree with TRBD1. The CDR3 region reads CASGWTGKETQYF. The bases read TGTGCCAGCGGATGGACAGGGAAAGAGACCCAGTACTTC.